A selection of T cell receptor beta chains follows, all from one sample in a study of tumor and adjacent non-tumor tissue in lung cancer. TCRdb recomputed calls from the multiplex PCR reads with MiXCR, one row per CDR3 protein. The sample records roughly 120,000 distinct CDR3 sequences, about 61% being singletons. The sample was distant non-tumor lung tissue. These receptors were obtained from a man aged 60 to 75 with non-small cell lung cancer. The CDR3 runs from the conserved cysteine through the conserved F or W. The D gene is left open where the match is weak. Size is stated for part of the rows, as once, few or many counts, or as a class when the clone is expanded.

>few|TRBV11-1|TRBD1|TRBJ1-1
TGTGCCAGCAGCTTTCCTGACAGGGGAAAAACTGAAGCTTCCTTT
CASSFPDRGKTEASF
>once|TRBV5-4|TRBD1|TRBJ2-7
TGTGCCAGCAGCCGGGGGACAGGGCAAAACGAGCAGTACTTC
CASSRGTGQNEQYF
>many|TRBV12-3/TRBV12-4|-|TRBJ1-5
TGTGCCAGCAGGAAGGGGGGGGCCGGACAGCCCCAGCATTTT
CASRKGGAGQPQHF
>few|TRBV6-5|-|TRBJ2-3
TGTTCCAGCAGCCCCCCCCCCAGCGGATTCTCTAGCACAGATACGCAGTATTTT
CSSSPPPSGFSSTDTQYF
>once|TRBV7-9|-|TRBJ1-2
TGTGCCAGCTCCCCATCGGGGAGGGGGTCCTATGGCAACACCTTC
CASSPSGRGSYGNTF
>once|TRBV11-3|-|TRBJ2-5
TGTGCCGGCAGCTCGCCCCGAGAGACCCAGTACTTC
CAGSSPRETQYF
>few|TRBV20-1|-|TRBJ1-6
TGCAGTGCTAGAGCCGGGACTGCCTCTAATTCACCCCTCCACTTT
CSARAGTASNSPLHF
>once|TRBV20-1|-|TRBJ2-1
TGCAGTGCTAGTGATACAGAGGGTGGCTACAATGAGCAGTTCTTC
CSASDTEGGYNEQFF
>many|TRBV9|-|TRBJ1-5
TGTGCCAGCAGCATGCAGGGGAATCAGCCCCAGCATTTT
CASSMQGNQPQHF
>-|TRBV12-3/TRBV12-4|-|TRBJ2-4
TGTGCCAGCAGCTCCGGACAAGGGGCGCAAGGGGACATTGAGTACTTC
CASSSGQGAQGDIEYF
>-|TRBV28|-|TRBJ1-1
TGTGCCAGCATCCCGGGAATGAGCACTCAAGCTTTCTTT
CASIPGMSTQAFF
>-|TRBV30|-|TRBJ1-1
TGTGCCTGGAGTGTGTGGGGATCGGCTGAGAACTCTGAAGCTTTCTTT
CAWSVWGSAENSEAFF
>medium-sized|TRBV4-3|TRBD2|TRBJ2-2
TGCGCCAGCAGCCAAGAAAGCGGGGCCAGCACCGGGGAGCTGTTTTTT
CASSQESGASTGELFF
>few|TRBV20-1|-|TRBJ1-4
TGCAGTGCTAGAGATTGGGAAAAACTGTTTTTT
CSARDWEKLFF
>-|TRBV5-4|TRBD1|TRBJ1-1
TGTGCCAGCAGCGACGGGACAGGGCCTAATGGAGCTTTCTTT
CASSDGTGPNGAFF
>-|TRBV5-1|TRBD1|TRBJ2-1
TGCGCCAGCAGCGCGGGACAGGGGGCGAATGAGCAGTTCTTC
CASSAGQGANEQFF
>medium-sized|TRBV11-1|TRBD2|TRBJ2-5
TGTGCCAGCAGCCCCAGGACTAGCGGGACCCTCCAAGAGACCCAGTACTTC
CASSPRTSGTLQETQYF
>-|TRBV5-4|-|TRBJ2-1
TGTGCCGGCAGCTTTGGTAGCGGAAGGGACAATGAGCATTTCTTC
CAGSFGSGRDNEHFF
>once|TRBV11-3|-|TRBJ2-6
TGTGCCGGCAGCCAACAGTGTTCTGGGGCCAATGTCCTGACTTTC
CAGSQQCSGANVLTF
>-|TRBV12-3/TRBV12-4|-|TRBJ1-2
TGTCCCAGCAGTTCGGCTAACTATGTCTACACCTTC
CPSSSANYVYTF
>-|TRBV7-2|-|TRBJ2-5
TGTGCCAGCAGCTTAGAGGTGGGGGACTGGGAGTACCAAGAGACCCAGTACTTC
CASSLEVGDWEYQETQYF
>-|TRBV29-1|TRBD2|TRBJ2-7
TGCAGCGTGCCCCTCGGGAGGGTCATGGAGCAGTACTTC
CSVPLGRVMEQYF
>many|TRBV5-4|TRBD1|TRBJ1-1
TGTGCCAGCAGCTCAGATCCGACAGGGGTGAACACTGAAGCTTTCTTT
CASSSDPTGVNTEAFF
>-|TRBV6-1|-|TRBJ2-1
TGTGCCAGAGGTGCGGACACGAGCTACAATGAGCAGTTCTTC
CARGADTSYNEQFF
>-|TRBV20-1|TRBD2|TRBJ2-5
TGCAGTGCTAGCCCGAACGGGAGGAGGAGGGAGACCCAGTACTTC
CSASPNGRRRETQYF
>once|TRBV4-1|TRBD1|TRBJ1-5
TGCGCCAGCAGCCGAGCACAGGGGGCAAATAAGCCCCAGCATTTT
CASSRAQGANKPQHF
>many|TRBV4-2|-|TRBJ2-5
TGTGCCAGCAGCCAAGAGGTTGAGGGGCTAGTGCAAGAGACCCAGTACTTC
CASSQEVEGLVQETQYF
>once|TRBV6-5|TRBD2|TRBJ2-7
TGTGTCAGCTGTTACGGCGCGGGAGGAAGGGGCGAACAGTACTTC
CVSCYGAGGRGEQYF
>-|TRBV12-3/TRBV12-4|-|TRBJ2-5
TGTGCCAGCCAAGGGCAGAACCAAGAGACCCAGTACTTC
CASQGQNQETQYF
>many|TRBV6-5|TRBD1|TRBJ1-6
TGTGCCAGCAGCCAAACGACAGGGAAAAATTCACCCCTCCACTTT
CASSQTTGKNSPLHF
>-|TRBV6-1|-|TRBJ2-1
TGTGCCATCAGCGAATCCGGGAGCTCCTACAATGAGCAGTTCTTC
CAISESGSSYNEQFF
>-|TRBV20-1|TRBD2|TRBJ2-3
TGCGGTGCTAGCGAGCGGGGGGCCACTTATACTAGCACAGATACGCAGTATTTT
CGASERGATYTSTDTQYF
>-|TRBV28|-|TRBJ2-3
TGTGCCAGCGGACCCACGGGTGGCACAGATACGCAGTATTTT
CASGPTGGTDTQYF
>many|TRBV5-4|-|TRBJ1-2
TGTGCCAGCAGCAGAAAGGACAGTGGAAGCTACTATGGCTACACCTTC
CASSRKDSGSYYGYTF
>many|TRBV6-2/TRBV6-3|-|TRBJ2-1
TGTGCCAGCATAAAAAGCGGGTCCCTATACAATGAGCAGTTCTTC
CASIKSGSLYNEQFF
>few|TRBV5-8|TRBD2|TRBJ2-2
TGTGCCAGCAGCTTAGGCGGGAGCGGTGTCGGGGAGCTGTTTTTT
CASSLGGSGVGELFF
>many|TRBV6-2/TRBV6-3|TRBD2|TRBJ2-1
TGTGCCAGCAGTTTAGCCGGGACTAGCGGGACTGAGCAGTTCTTC
CASSLAGTSGTEQFF
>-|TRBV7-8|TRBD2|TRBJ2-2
TGTCCCAGCAGCCGAAGACTAGCAGCCACCGGGGAGCTGTTTTTT
CPSSRRLAATGELFF
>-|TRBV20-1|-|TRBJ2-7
TGCAGTGCTAGATTACATAGCCTCCCCTACAAGCAGTACTTC
CSARLHSLPYKQYF
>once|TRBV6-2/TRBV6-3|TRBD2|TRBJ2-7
TGTGCCAGCAGCGCTAGCGGGAGTCTTTCCGTGCAGTACTTC
CASSASGSLSVQYF
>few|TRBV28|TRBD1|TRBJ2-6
TGTGCCAGCAGTCCCACAGGGGCTGGGGCCAACGTCCCGACTTTC
CASSPTGAGANVPTF
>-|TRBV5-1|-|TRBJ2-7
TGCGCCAGCAGCCCGTTACAAGTAGGCTACGAGCAGTACTTC
CASSPLQVGYEQYF
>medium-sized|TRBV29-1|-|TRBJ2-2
TGCAGCGTGTTGGAACTCGCGAACACCGGGGAGCTGTTTTTT
CSVLELANTGELFF